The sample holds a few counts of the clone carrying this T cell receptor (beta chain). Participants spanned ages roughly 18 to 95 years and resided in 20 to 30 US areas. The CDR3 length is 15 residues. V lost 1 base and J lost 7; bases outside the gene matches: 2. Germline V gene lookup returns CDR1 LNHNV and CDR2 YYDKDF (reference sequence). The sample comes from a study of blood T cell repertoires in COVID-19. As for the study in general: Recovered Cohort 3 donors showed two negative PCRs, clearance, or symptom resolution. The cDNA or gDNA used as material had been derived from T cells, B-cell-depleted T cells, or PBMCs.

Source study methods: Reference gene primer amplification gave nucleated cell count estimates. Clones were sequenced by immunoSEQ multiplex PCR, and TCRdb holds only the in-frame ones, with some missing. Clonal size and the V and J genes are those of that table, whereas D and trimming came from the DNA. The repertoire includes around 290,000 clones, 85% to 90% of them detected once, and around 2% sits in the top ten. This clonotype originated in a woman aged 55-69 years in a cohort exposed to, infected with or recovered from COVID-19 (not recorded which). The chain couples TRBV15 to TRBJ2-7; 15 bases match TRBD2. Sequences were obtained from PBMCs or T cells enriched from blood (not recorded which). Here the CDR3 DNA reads TGTGCCACCAGCAGAGCGGGACTAGCGGGAGGAGAGCAGTACTTC. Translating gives CATSRAGLAGGEQYF.